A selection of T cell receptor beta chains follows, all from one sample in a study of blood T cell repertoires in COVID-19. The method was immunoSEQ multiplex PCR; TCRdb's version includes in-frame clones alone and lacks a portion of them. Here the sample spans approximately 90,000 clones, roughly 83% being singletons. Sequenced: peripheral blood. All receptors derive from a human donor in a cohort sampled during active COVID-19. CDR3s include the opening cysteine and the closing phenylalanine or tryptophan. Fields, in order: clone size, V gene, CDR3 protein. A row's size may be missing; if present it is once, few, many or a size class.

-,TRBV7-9,CASSQVVGQETQYF
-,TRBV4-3,CASSQEPPGQGDEQFF
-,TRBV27,CASSPGQYNSPLHF
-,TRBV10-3,CAISGATHNGEQYF
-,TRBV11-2,CASSQNGWTGELFF
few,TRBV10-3,CAISVDLQGAGNTIYF
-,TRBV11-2,CASSLDRVGGYTF
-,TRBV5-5,CASSLYPSFITEAFF
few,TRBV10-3,CAMSGRSLDNEQFF
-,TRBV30,CAWKGGTGDSGNTIYF
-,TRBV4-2,CASSPPGQGRNTEAFF
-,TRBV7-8,CASSPAGTLSYEQYF
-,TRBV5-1,CASSSYGTFNGGGYTF
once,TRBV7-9,CASSPRTGIEKLFF
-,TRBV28,CASSTSGQGKNEKLFF
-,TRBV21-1,CASSQGPGSTLAKNIQYF
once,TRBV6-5,CASSSWQTYEQYF
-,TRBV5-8,CASSPLAGGRPYEQYF
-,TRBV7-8,CASSFRHNSNQPQHF
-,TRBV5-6,CASSSQTSGEEFF
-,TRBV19,CASNQGSNSPLHF
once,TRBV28,CASSLSGLEQFF
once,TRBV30,CAWTLGGGEETQYF
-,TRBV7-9,CASSFTSGEADTQYF
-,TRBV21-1,CASSKDGRLAGGDEQYF
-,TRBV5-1,CASSFRAREKDGYTF
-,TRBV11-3,CASSPIGHRQPNTGELFF
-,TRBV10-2,CASSDRLTYYNEQFF
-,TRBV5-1,CASSLGDGYGYTF
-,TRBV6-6,CASRASLSSYEQYF
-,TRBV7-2,CASSPLGPGTDTQYF
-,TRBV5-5,CASSLTRAGGGDGTGELFF
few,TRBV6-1,CASSEAGRYGYTF
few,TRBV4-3,CASSQDAGGINYGYTF
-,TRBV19,CATRNRGRTEAFF
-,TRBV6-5,CASSSGLEDEQFF
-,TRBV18,CASSGRDTQETQYF
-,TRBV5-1,CASSPSPRVDYGYTF
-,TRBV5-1,CASSPRQGFGELFF
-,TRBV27,CASVLRGSETQYF
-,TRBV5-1,CASSLRSTSGSQDTQYF
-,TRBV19,CASSIELAGGPSEQFF
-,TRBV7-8,CASSPGGAYYGYTF
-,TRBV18,CASSPQGQGSLDYTF